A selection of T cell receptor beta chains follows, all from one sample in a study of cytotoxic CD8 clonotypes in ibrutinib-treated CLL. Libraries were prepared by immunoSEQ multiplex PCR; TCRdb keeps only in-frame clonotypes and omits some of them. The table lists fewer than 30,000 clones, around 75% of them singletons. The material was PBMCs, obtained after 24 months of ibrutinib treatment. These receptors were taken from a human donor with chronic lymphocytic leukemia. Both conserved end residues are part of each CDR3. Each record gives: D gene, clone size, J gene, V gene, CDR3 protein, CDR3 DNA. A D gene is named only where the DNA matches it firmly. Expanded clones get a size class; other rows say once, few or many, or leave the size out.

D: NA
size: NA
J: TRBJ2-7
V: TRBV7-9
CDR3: CASSLGGLTYEQYF
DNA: TGTGCCAGCAGCTTAGGGGGTCTTACCTACGAGCAGTACTTC

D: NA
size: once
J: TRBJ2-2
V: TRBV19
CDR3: CASSIQRADTGELFF
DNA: TGTGCCAGTAGTATTCAGCGGGCGGACACCGGGGAGCTGTTTTTT

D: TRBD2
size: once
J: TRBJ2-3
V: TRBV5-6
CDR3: CASSSLLAGGTDTQYF
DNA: TGTGCCAGCAGCTCACTACTAGCGGGGGGCACAGATACGCAGTATTTT

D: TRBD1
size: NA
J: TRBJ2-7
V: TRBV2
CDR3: CASSSGTGAGEQYF
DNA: TGTGCCAGCAGCTCCGGGACAGGGGCCGGGGAGCAGTACTTC

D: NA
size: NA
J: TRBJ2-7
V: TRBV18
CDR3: CASSRTEPYEQYF
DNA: TGTGCCAGCTCACGGACAGAACCCTACGAGCAGTACTTC

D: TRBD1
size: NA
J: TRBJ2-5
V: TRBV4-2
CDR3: CASSHGTGDQETQYF
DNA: TGTGCCAGCAGCCACGGGACAGGGGACCAAGAGACCCAGTACTTC

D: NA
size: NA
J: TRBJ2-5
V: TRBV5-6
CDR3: CASSLGVRETQYF
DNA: TGTGCCAGCAGCTTAGGGGTGAGGGAGACCCAGTACTTC

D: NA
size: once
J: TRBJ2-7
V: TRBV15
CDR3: CATSRVGGTYEQYF
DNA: TGTGCCACCAGCAGAGTCGGCGGAACCTACGAGCAGTACTTC

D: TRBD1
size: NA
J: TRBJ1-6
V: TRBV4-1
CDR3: CASSRDRANSPLHF
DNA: TGCGCCAGCAGCCGGGACAGGGCGAATTCACCCCTCCACTTT

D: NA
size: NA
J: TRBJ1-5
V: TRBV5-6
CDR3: CASSLTAARSINQPQHF
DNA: TGTGCCAGCAGCTTGACGGCAGCCCGTTCGATCAATCAGCCCCAGCATTTT

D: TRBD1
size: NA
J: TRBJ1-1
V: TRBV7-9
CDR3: CASSYDRDTEAFF
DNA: TGTGCCAGCAGCTATGACAGGGACACTGAAGCTTTCTTT

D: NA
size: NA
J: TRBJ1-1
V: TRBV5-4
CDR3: CASSFGARTEAFF
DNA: TGTGCCAGCAGCTTTGGGGCTCGGACTGAAGCTTTCTTT

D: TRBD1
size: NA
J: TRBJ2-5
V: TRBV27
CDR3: CASSPGQGPAQYF
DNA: TGTGCCAGCAGTCCCGGACAGGGTCCTGCCCAGTACTTC

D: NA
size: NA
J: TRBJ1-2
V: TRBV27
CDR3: CASSLGMQYGYTF
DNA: TGTGCCAGCAGTTTGGGGATGCAATATGGCTACACCTTC

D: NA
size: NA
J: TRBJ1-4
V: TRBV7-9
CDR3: CASSLGQGIGEKLFF
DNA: TGTGCCAGCAGCTTAGGGCAGGGGATTGGCGAAAAACTGTTTTTT

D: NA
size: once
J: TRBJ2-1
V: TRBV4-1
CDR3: CASSRDSSYNEQFF
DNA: TGCGCCAGCAGCCGTGACAGTTCCTACAATGAGCAGTTCTTC

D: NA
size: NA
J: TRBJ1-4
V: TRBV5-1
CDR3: CASSLAATNEKLFF
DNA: TGCGCCAGCAGCTTGGCCGCAACTAATGAAAAACTGTTTTTT

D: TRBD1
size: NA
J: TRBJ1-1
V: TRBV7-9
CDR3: CASSSGRGQEAFF
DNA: TGTGCCAGCAGCTCTGGCCGGGGACAGGAAGCTTTCTTT

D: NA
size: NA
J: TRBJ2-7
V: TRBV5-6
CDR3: CASNPWGVHEQYF
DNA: TGTGCCAGCAATCCATGGGGGGTCCACGAGCAGTACTTC

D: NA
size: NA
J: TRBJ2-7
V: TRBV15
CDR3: CATSIDRDYEQYF
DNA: TGTGCCACCAGCATCGACAGAGACTACGAGCAGTACTTC

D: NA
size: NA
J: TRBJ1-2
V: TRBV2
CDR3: CASSNGPGYGYTF
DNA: TGTGCCAGCAGTAATGGGCCCGGCTATGGCTACACCTTC

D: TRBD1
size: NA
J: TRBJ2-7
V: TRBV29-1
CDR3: CSASADRGVNEQYF
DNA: TGCAGCGCCAGCGCGGACAGGGGAGTGAACGAGCAGTACTTC